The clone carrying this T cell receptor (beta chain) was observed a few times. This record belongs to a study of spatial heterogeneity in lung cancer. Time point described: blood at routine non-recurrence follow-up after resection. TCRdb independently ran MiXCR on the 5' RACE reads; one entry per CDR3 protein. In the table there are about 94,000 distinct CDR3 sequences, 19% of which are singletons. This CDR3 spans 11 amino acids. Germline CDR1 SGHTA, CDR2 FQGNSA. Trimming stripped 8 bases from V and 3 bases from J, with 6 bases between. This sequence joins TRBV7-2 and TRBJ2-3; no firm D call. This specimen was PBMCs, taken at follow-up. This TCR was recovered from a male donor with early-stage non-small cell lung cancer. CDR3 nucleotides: TGTGCCAGCCGCCGGACAGATACGCAGTATTTT. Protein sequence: CASRRTDTQYF.